Shown below are 27 T cell receptor beta chains from a single sample sequenced in a study of blood T cell repertoires in COVID-19. The data were produced by immunoSEQ multiplex PCR, yet TCRdb's version contains in-frame clones alone and is incomplete. The sample carries 200,000 to 250,000 clones, roughly 87% recorded once. Sequencing was performed on peripheral blood. These receptors were collected from a man between 18 and 35 years old with active or convalescent COVID-19.

This clone was detected only a few times. The chain uses TRBV14 and TRBJ1-1; D perhaps matches TRBD1 (6 bases). The V end was cut by 2 bases, the J end by 9 bases, with 13 bases between. The germline CDR1 and CDR2 sequences are SGHDN and FVKESK. The CDR3 length is 13 residues. The CDR3, as DNA: TGTGCCAGCAGCCAAACACAGGGAACCCAAGCTTTCTTT. Protein product: CASSQTQGTQAFF.

The chain uses TRBV7-2 and TRBJ1-2; 11 positions match TRBD1. The V gene's germline CDR1 is SGHTA and CDR2 FQGNSA. CDR3 length: 14 amino acids. The ends lost 4 bases at V and 8 bases at J; junction bases unmatched: 6. The CDR3 region is CASSYRTGGAGYTF. CDR3 DNA: TGTGCCAGCAGCTATAGGACAGGGGGCGCCGGCTACACCTTC.

The chain couples TRBV5-1 to TRBJ2-3; TRBD1 agrees at 11 bases. Per germline, CDR1 SGHRS and CDR2 YFSETQ. Trimming removed 3 bases from V and 2 bases from J; junction bases left unmatched: 2. This CDR3 is 15 amino acids long. CDR3 sequence: CASSWGQGVTDTQYF. In DNA form, the CDR3 reads TGCGCCAGCAGCTGGGGACAGGGGGTCACAGATACGCAGTATTTT. Together with reference TRBV5-1 and TRBJ2-3, the CDR3 gives the full variable domain: KAGVTQTPRYLIKTRGQQVTLSCSPISGHRSVSWYQQTPGQGLQFLFEYFSETQRNKGNFPGRFSGRQFSNSRSEMNVSTLELGDSALYLCASSWGQGVTDTQYFGPGTRLTVL.

The chain is built from TRBV5-6 and TRBJ1-3; D is uncertain. The CDR3 spans 12 residues. V lost 4 bases, J lost 2 bases, and 4 bases lay in between. Germline lookup yields CDR1 SGHDT and CDR2 YYEEEE. The CDR3: CASSRAGNTIYF. The CDR3 nucleotides read TGTGCCAGCAGCAGAGCTGGAAACACCATATATTTT.

For the CDR3, the DNA is TGTGCCAGCAGCCAGACAGGGGCTGATCAGCCCCAGCATTTT. Amino acid sequence: CASSQTGADQPQHF. V is TRBV7-9 and J is TRBJ1-5; TRBD1 matches 8 bases. CDR3 length equals 14 residues. Trimming took 5 bases from V and 5 from J; bases not matched to a gene: 5. Looked up from germline, CDR1 is SEHNR and CDR2 is FQNEAQ (reference sequence).

V usage is TRBV4-3 and J usage is TRBJ2-3, with D tentatively TRBD2 (5 bases). Germline-derived CDR1 and CDR2 are LGHNA and YSLEER. The CDR3 consists of 14 residues. V lost 0 bases and J 5 bases, leaving 9 bases between the germline ends. CDR3 amino acids: CASSQDREGDTQYF. The CDR3 bases are TGCGCCAGCAGCCAAGATAGAGAGGGAGATACGCAGTATTTT.

The chain joins TRBV18 to TRBJ2-7; 7 bases align to TRBD1. CDR1 is KGHSH and CDR2 is LQKENI in the germline V gene. The ends lost 3 bases at V and 7 bases at J; junction bases unmatched: 3. The CDR3 extends over 12 amino acids. CDR3 sequence: CASSPTGEEQYF. The CDR3 DNA reads TGTGCCAGCTCACCTACAGGGGAAGAGCAGTACTTC.

The J gene is TRBJ1-4, the V gene TRBV5-4, with TRBD1 as a possible D gene (6 bases). Trimming took 4 bases from V and 5 from J, leaving 15 bases between them. Looked up from germline, CDR1 is SGHNT and CDR2 is YYREEE (reference sequence). The CDR3 extends over 15 amino acids. The CDR3 DNA follows: TGTGCCAGCAGCAAGGACAGAGATAGAAATGAAAAACTGTTTTTT. Translated, it gives CASSKDRDRNEKLFF.

The chain is built from TRBV27 and TRBJ1-2, with 10 bases that match TRBD1. Germline V gene lookup returns CDR1 MNHEY and CDR2 SMNVEV (reference sequence). The CDR3 covers 14 residues. V was clipped by 3 bases and J by 7 bases; unmatched bases: 5. The CDR3 is CASSFRQGASGYTF. DNA for the CDR3: TGTGCCAGCAGTTTCAGACAGGGGGCAAGTGGCTACACCTTC.

About this clone itself: The same CDR3 can be traced to other DNA sequences in this sample. V usage is TRBV7-9 and J usage is TRBJ1-1, with D perhaps matching TRBD1 (6 bases). V was clipped by 1 base and J by 3 bases, with 9 bases between them. The CDR3 contains 14 residues. Germline V gene sequence: CDR1 SEHNR, CDR2 FQNEAQ (reference sequence). The CDR3 DNA sequence: TGTGCCAGCAGCTTAGTGGGGGCCGACACTGAAGCTTTCTTT. It encodes CASSLVGADTEAFF.

This rearrangement joins TRBV7-3 to TRBJ2-1, with D possibly matching TRBD2 (6 bases). The V and J ends lost 1 base and 10 bases respectively, with 11 bases between them. Germline values: CDR1 SGHTA, CDR2 FQGTGA. This CDR3 contains 13 residues. CDR3 region: CASSLNVGGEQFF. In DNA form, the CDR3 reads TGTGCCAGCAGCTTAAATGTGGGGGGAGAGCAGTTCTTC.

The chain carries TRBV6-2 or TRBV6-3 and TRBJ2-7, with D uncertain. Germline CDR1 reads MNHEY; CDR2 reads SVGEGT. V lost 5 bases to trimming and J lost 2 bases, with 13 bases between them. The CDR3 contains 14 residues. The CDR3 DNA sequence: TGTGCCAGCAGTCCCCTCGGAGCTACCTACGAGCAGTACTTC. It codes for CASSPLGATYEQYF.

Turning to this clone: Other nucleotide sequences from this sample produce the same CDR3. The chain couples TRBV7-2 to TRBJ2-5, with a tentative D call TRBD2 (6 bases). The V gene lost 1 base and the J gene lost 5 bases, with 8 bases spanning the gap. The germline CDR1 and CDR2 sequences are SGHTA and FQGNSA. The CDR3 has 13 residues. As DNA, the CDR3 is TGTGCCAGCAGCTTAGTTGGGGGGGAGACCCAGTACTTC. This codes for CASSLVGGETQYF.

This chain joins TRBV28 and TRBJ2-7; D might be TRBD1 (5 bases). This CDR3 region has 14 residues. V was trimmed by 3 bases and J by 0 bases, leaving 9 bases between them. Germline values: CDR1 MDHEN, CDR2 SYDVKM. The CDR3 DNA reads as TGTGCCAGCAGTTTGGCAGGGTTCTCCTACGAGCAGTACTTC. Translation: CASSLAGFSYEQYF.

The rearrangement uses TRBV6-5 and TRBJ1-1; TRBD1 is a possible D gene (5 bases). The V gene lost 2 bases and the J gene lost 0 bases, with 10 bases spanning the gap. The CDR3 contains 15 residues. CDR1 is MNHEY and CDR2 is SVGAGI in the germline V gene. The CDR3 DNA follows: TGTGCCAGCAGTTACCAACCGACAGTGAACACTGAAGCTTTCTTT. It encodes CASSYQPTVNTEAFF.

The J gene is TRBJ2-4, the V gene TRBV19; 7 bases line up with TRBD1. The length of the CDR3 is 13 residues. Germline V lookup: CDR1 LNHDA, CDR2 SQIVND (reference sequence). J gave up 8 bases and V 10 bases, and 11 bases lay outside the gene matches. The chain's CDR3 is CATTRTGSDIQYF. The CDR3 DNA reads TGTGCCACCACCCGGACAGGTTCGGACATTCAGTACTTC.

This sequence joins TRBV4-3 and TRBJ1-2; 8 bases align to TRBD1. This CDR3 comprises 16 residues. CDR1 LGHNA and CDR2 YSLEER come from the germline V gene. Trimming took 0 bases from V and 3 from J; bases not matched to a gene: 6. CDR3 in amino acids: CASSQEARGLDYGYTF. As DNA, the CDR3 is TGCGCCAGCAGCCAAGAAGCCAGGGGGCTTGACTATGGCTACACCTTC.

This clone was recorded a few times. V gene TRBV11-1 combines with J gene TRBJ1-2; D may be TRBD1 (6 bases). V was clipped by 1 base and J by 4 bases, with 13 bases between them. CDR3 size: 15 residues. CDR1 is SGHAT, CDR2 FQDESV, per germline (reference sequence). The CDR3 loop reads CASSLGAGAAYGYTF. The CDR3 DNA sequence: TGTGCCAGCAGCTTAGGGGCAGGGGCGGCCTATGGCTACACCTTC.

The CDR3 here is CSVEEGGGANVLTF. DNA of the CDR3: TGCAGCGTTGAGGAGGGAGGTGGGGCCAACGTCCTGACTTTC. J is TRBJ2-6 and V is TRBV29-1, with D perhaps TRBD2 (6 bases). Germline CDR1 SQVTM, CDR2 ANQGSEA. This CDR3 has 14 residues. With 3 bases removed from V and 3 bases from J, the gap between germline ends came to 9 bases.

The chain has TRBV6-2 or TRBV6-3 and TRBJ1-6, with 9 bases identical to TRBD1. V was pared by 5 bases and J by 0 bases, with 14 bases of the junction left unmatched. This CDR3 spans 20 amino acids. The V gene's germline CDR1 is MNHEY and CDR2 SVGEGT. The CDR3 DNA follows: TGTGCCAGCAGTACCCGAGACAGGGGGACCTCCAGCTCCTATAATTCACCCCTCCACTTT. As protein: CASSTRDRGTSSSYNSPLHF.

This chain joins TRBV2 and TRBJ2-7, with 8 bases identical to TRBD1. Germline CDR1 reads SNHLY; CDR2 reads FYNNEI. The CDR3 is made up of 17 amino acids. J gave up 0 bases and V 8 bases, and 15 bases lay outside the gene matches. As DNA, the CDR3 is TGTGCCAGCGGGCAGCCAGGTGCCGACAGGGGCTCCTACGAGCAGTACTTC. Protein product: CASGQPGADRGSYEQYF.

This chain joins TRBV12-3 or TRBV12-4 and TRBJ1-6; possibly TRBD1 for D (5 bases). V was clipped by 3 bases and J by 6 bases, with 6 bases between them. The CDR3 loop spans 13 amino acids. The CDR3 sequence: CASSFRVNSPLHF. As DNA, the CDR3 is TGTGCCAGCAGTTTCAGGGTTAATTCACCCCTCCACTTT.

Remarks on this clone: Other DNA sequences in this specimen translate into the identical CDR3. This chain joins TRBV7-8 and TRBJ1-5, with D perhaps TRBD1 (5 bases). Germline CDR1 and CDR2: SGHVS and FQNEAQ. This CDR3 is built from 17 residues. Trimming removed 5 bases at V and 0 bases at J, with 17 bases between. The CDR3 region is CASSLLPRVHSNQPQHF. The CDR3 coding sequence is TGTGCCAGCAGCCTATTGCCCAGGGTGCATAGCAATCAGCCCCAGCATTTT.

CDR3 in amino acids: CASSSLAGVTVGELFF. CDR3 sequence (DNA): TGTGCCAGCAGTTCTCTAGCGGGAGTAACGGTCGGGGAGCTGTTTTTT. The V gene is TRBV6-5, the J gene TRBJ2-2; 10 bases fit TRBD2. CDR1 MNHEY and CDR2 SVGAGI come from the germline V gene. The CDR3 totals 16 residues. J lost 7 bases, V lost 4 bases, and 9 bases had no gene match.

In regard to this clone: Distinct nucleotide sequences in the sample also encode this CDR3. In DNA form, the CDR3 reads TGCGCCAGCAGCTTGGCAGGAACAGATACGCAGTATTTT. It is translated as CASSLAGTDTQYF. J is TRBJ2-3 and V is TRBV5-1; D remains unclear. Germline CDR1 reads SGHRS; CDR2 reads YFSETQ. The CDR3 runs 13 residues. V dropped 0 bases and J dropped 3 bases, with 5 bases sitting between them.

The CDR3: CASSPLTGAEANYGYTF. The CDR3 DNA sequence: TGTGCCAGCAGCCCGCTGACAGGGGCAGAAGCTAACTATGGCTACACCTTC. The gene calls are TRBV7-8 and TRBJ1-2; 8 bases are shared with TRBD1. From germline, CDR1 is SGHVS and CDR2 FQNEAQ. The V segment lost 5 bases and the J segment 0 bases; nucleotides outside the gene matches: 11. This CDR3 is 17 amino acids long. Using reference TRBV7-8 and TRBJ1-2 for the parts outside the CDR3, the full variable domain is GAGVSQSPRYKVAKRGQDVALRCDPISGHVSLFWYQQALGQGPEFLTYFQNEAQLDKSGLPSDRFFAERPEGSVSTLKIQRTQQEDSAVYLCASSPLTGAEANYGYTFGSGTRLTVV.

The genes are TRBV5-4 and TRBJ2-7; TRBD2 might be the D (5 bases). The germline gives CDR1 SGHNT, CDR2 YYREEE (reference sequence). This CDR3 is 15 amino acids long. The germline V and J ends were trimmed by 0 bases and 2 bases, with 12 bases remaining between them. CDR3 DNA: TGTGCCAGCAGCTTGGAAGGGCGGGCAGCCTACGAGCAGTACTTC. Translating gives CASSLEGRAAYEQYF.